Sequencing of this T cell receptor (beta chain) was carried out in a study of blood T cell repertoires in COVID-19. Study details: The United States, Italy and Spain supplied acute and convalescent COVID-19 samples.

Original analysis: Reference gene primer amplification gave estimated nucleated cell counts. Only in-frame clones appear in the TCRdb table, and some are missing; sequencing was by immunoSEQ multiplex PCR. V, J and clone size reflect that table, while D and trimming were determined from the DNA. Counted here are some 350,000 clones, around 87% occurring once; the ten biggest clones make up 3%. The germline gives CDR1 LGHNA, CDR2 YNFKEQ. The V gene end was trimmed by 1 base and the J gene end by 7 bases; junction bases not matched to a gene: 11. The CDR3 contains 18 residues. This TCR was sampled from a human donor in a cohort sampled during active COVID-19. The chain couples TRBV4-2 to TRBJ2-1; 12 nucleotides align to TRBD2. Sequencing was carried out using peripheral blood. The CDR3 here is CASSQVPPLAGGTNEQFF. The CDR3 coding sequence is TGTGCCAGCAGCCAAGTGCCTCCACTAGCGGGAGGAACTAATGAGCAGTTCTTC.